The 31 T cell receptor beta chains below all came from one sample that was sequenced in a study of post-analysis software for immune sequencing data (dated by TCRdb to between 2015 and 2016). Summary of the overall study and its limitations: Significantly higher frequencies in patients than in controls were found for five or six TRBV segments, including TRBV5-6, TRBV5-1 and TRBV20-1.

Which antigens these TCRs recognize remains unknown. The library was produced with PCR. Sequencing was performed on an Illumina HiSeq 2500. Unique molecular identifiers were incorporated into TCR beta cDNA libraries to reduce PCR and sequencing biases. TCRdb reworked the public reads: Q25 trimming with fastp, MiXCR clone assembly, productive beta chains retained. Records with the same CDR3 protein are collapsed into one entry carrying the most frequent genes and DNA. This sample is represented by 430,000 or so distinct CDR3 sequences; more than 30% of them were singletons. The biggest ten clones account for 6.5% to 8% of the sample. The sample consisted of blood. Source of these receptors: a girl aged 2 to 10 with multiple sclerosis.

This clonotype was counted only a few times. The chain employs TRBV7-6 and TRBJ2-7, with D possibly TRBD1 on 5 matching bases. CDR1 and CDR2 (germline): SGHVS, FNYEAQ. The CDR3 extends over 15 amino acids. The V gene lost 3 bases and the J gene lost 0 bases, with 12 bases spanning the gap. CDR3 bases: TGTGCCAGCAGCTTGGACACAGGTTTCTCCTACGAGCAGTACTTC. Its protein is CASSLDTGFSYEQYF. Variable domain in full (rest from reference TRBV7-6 and TRBJ2-7): GAGVSQSPRYKVTKRGQDVALRCDPISGHVSLYWYRQALGQGPEFLTYFNYEAQQDKSGLPNDRFSAERPEGSISTLTIQRTEQRDSAMYRCASSLDTGFSYEQYFGPGTRLTVT.

A few counts support this clonotype. The chain links TRBV7-9 to TRBJ2-3; TRBD1 or TRBD2 may be the D gene (5 bases each). The CDR3 is 15 amino acids. CDR1 is SEHNR, CDR2 FQNEAQ, per germline (reference sequence). Trimming took off 1 base at V and 0 bases at J, with 8 bases between the two ends. CDR3 nucleotide sequence: TGTGCCAGCAGCTTAGGGGACCCCAGCACAGATACGCAGTATTTT. Protein: CASSLGDPSTDTQYF.

V gene TRBV29-1 combines with J gene TRBJ2-1; D ambiguous. V was pared by 4 bases and J by 6 bases, with 10 bases between. The CDR3 spans 12 residues. Germline V gene data show CDR1 as SQVTM and CDR2 as ANQGSEA. This CDR3 is CSVGFMGNEQFF. The CDR3 DNA reads TGCAGCGTTGGTTTTATGGGCAATGAGCAGTTCTTC.

The chain uses TRBV10-3 and TRBJ2-1, with D possibly TRBD2 on 5 matching bases. CDR1 is ENHRY, CDR2 SYGVKD, per germline. The V gene lost 3 bases and the J gene lost 5 bases, with 14 bases spanning the gap. The CDR3 is 15 amino acids. CDR3 protein: CAISEDGEINNEQFF. Written as DNA, the CDR3 is TGTGCCATCAGTGAAGACGGGGAGATAAACAATGAGCAGTTCTTC.

The rearrangement links TRBV20-1 to TRBJ2-1, with D unclear. Germline assignment: CDR1 DFQATT and CDR2 SNEGSKA (reference sequence). This CDR3 has 13 amino acids. Trimming left V 5 bases short and J 6 bases short, with 14 bases between. This chain's CDR3 is CSAPKSAGNEQFF. The CDR3 nucleotides read TGCAGTGCTCCCAAATCAGCAGGCAATGAGCAGTTCTTC.

The V and J genes are TRBV29-1 and TRBJ1-1; D is undetermined. V gave up 3 bases and J gave up 7 bases, with 9 bases separating them. CDR1 SQVTM and CDR2 ANQGSEA come from the germline V gene. The CDR3 runs 11 residues. The CDR3 is CSVDSRNEAFF. The CDR3 DNA sequence: TGCAGCGTTGATAGCAGAAATGAAGCTTTCTTT.

The chain is built from TRBV5-1 and TRBJ2-3, with no clear D. V lost 2 bases, J lost 0 bases, and 13 bases lay in between. The CDR3 is 16 amino acids. Germline V gene lookup returns CDR1 SGHRS and CDR2 YFSETQ. DNA for the CDR3: TGCGCCAGCAGCTTATCACGGTCTCCTAGCACAGATACGCAGTATTTT. Translation: CASSLSRSPSTDTQYF.

The rearrangement joins TRBV27 to TRBJ2-3, with 7 bases identical to TRBD2. The J segment lost 5 bases and the V segment lost 1 base, leaving 9 bases of the junction unmatched. CDR1 and CDR2 (germline): MNHEY, SMNVEV (reference sequence). CDR3 size: 16 residues. The CDR3 DNA reads as TGTGCCAGCAGTTTATGGGCGGGAGTAGGAAAAGATACGCAGTATTTT. Its translation is CASSLWAGVGKDTQYF.

V gene TRBV29-1 combines with J gene TRBJ2-4, with D perhaps matching TRBD2 (5 bases). This CDR3 is 14 amino acids long. Germline V CDR1 and CDR2: SQVTM, ANQGSEA. Trimming stripped 4 bases from V and 0 bases from J, with 10 bases between. The CDR3 region has the DNA TGCAGCGTTGTAGAGGGTGTAGCCAAAAACATTCAGTACTTC. Translation: CSVVEGVAKNIQYF.

The gene calls are TRBV20-1 and TRBJ2-3; possible D gene TRBD1, 6 bases. The ends were cut back, 3 bases at V and 2 bases at J, with 15 bases in the middle. Germline V CDR1 and CDR2: DFQATT, SNEGSKA (reference sequence). CDR3 length equals 15 residues. CDR3 nucleotide sequence: TGCAGTGCTAGGGGGGCAGGGCTCATCACAGATACGCAGTATTTT. Translating it yields CSARGAGLITDTQYF.

This sequence joins TRBV28 and TRBJ2-5; D is unresolved. This CDR3 is 12 amino acids long. From germline, CDR1 is MDHEN and CDR2 SYDVKM. V dropped 3 bases and J dropped 11 bases, with 13 bases sitting between them. CDR3 in amino acids: CASSFRISRQYF. Written as DNA, the CDR3 is TGTGCCAGCAGTTTTCGGATTTCTAGGCAGTACTTC.

This clonotype was seen more than once but under ten times. The rearrangement joins TRBV29-1 to TRBJ2-5; 11 bases are a match to TRBD1. The germline CDR1 and CDR2 sequences are SQVTM and ANQGSEA. The CDR3 has 14 amino acids. Trimming took 2 bases from V and 5 from J; bases not matched to a gene: 4. The CDR3 sequence: CSVERDRGWETQYF. CDR3 bases: TGCAGCGTTGAACGGGACAGGGGGTGGGAGACCCAGTACTTC.

This chain connects TRBV4-3 to TRBJ2-1, with 10 bases fitting TRBD2. This CDR3 has 15 amino acids. J was trimmed by 7 bases and V by 7 bases; bases with no gene match: 10. CDR1 is LGHNA, CDR2 YSLEER, per germline. Here the CDR3 reads CASTLSSGSSNEQFF. CDR3 bases: TGCGCCAGCACCCTTTCTAGCGGGAGCAGTAATGAGCAGTTCTTC.

The chain uses TRBV6-1 and TRBJ2-3, with D hard to call. Deletions cut 3 bases from V and 0 bases from J, with 10 bases between. Looked up from germline, CDR1 is MNHNS and CDR2 is SASEGT. This CDR3 contains 15 residues. DNA for the CDR3: TGTGCCAGCAGTGAGGAGTCTACGAGCACAGATACGCAGTATTTT. Protein product: CASSEESTSTDTQYF.

This rearrangement joins TRBV28 to TRBJ1-5; no firm D call. The CDR3 covers 15 residues. Germline-derived CDR1 and CDR2 are MDHEN and SYDVKM. Trimming removed 3 bases from V and 2 bases from J, with 11 bases in between. This CDR3 is CASSFRQAGNQPQHF. CDR3 bases: TGTGCCAGCAGTTTTCGGCAGGCGGGCAATCAGCCCCAGCATTTT.

This chain uses TRBV5-1 with TRBJ2-7; TRBD2 might be the D (6 bases). CDR3 length: 14 residues. Germline V gene data show CDR1 as SGHRS and CDR2 as YFSETQ. V lost 3 bases, J lost 4 bases, and 14 bases lay in between. The DNA of the CDR3 is TGCGCCAGCAGCTCGGCTGGAGGGCGGTACGAGCAGTACTTC. Translated: CASSSAGGRYEQYF.

V usage is TRBV3-1 and J usage is TRBJ2-7; D unclear. Germline CDR1 and CDR2: LGHDT and YNNKEL (reference sequence). The V gene lost 0 bases and the J gene lost 1 base, with 4 bases spanning the gap. The CDR3 has 13 amino acids. The CDR3 is CASSQEFSYEQYF. The CDR3 bases are TGTGCCAGCAGCCAAGAATTTTCCTACGAGCAGTACTTC.

The genes are TRBV7-2 and TRBJ1-1; the D gene is possibly TRBD1 (6 bases). CDR1 is SGHTA and CDR2 is FQGNSA in the germline V gene. V dropped 5 bases and J dropped 6 bases, with 16 bases sitting between them. The CDR3 covers 14 residues. The CDR3 protein is CASSRLGGAAEAFF. As DNA, the CDR3 is TGTGCCAGCAGCCGACTAGGGGGGGCCGCTGAAGCTTTCTTT.

This clonotype was seen only once. The J gene is TRBJ2-1, the V gene TRBV29-1, with TRBD2 identical over 11 bases. The CDR3 consists of 13 residues. Unmatched junction bases numbered 4, after V lost 1 base and J lost 11 bases. The germline V gene has CDR1 SQVTM and CDR2 ANQGSEA. DNA for the CDR3: TGCAGCGTTGAAGGACTAGCGGGGCATAAGCAGTTCTTC. It encodes CSVEGLAGHKQFF.

This clonotype was found a few times. The chain combines TRBV20-1 with TRBJ2-5; TRBD2 agrees at 14 bases. The trim removed 5 bases at V and 7 bases at J, leaving 12 bases unmatched. The CDR3 is 16 amino acids. The germline gives CDR1 DFQATT, CDR2 SNEGSKA (reference sequence). CDR3 in amino acids: CSAQGLAGGVPWTQYF. The CDR3, as DNA: TGCAGTGCTCAAGGACTAGCGGGGGGTGTCCCGTGGACCCAGTACTTC.

This chain joins TRBV12-3 or TRBV12-4 and TRBJ2-3, with 16 bases that match TRBD2. CDR3 length: 17 residues. Trimming took 6 bases from V and 0 from J; bases not matched to a gene: 3. CDR3: CASSEGLAGGSTDTQYF. The CDR3 DNA follows: TGTGCCAGCAGCGAGGGACTAGCGGGAGGGAGCACAGATACGCAGTATTTT.

The chain recombines TRBV12-3 or TRBV12-4 with TRBJ2-1; possible D gene TRBD1, 6 bases. Between the trimmed V and J ends, which lost 6 bases and 8 bases, there was a span of 8 bases. The CDR3 is 11 amino acids. DNA for the CDR3: TGTGCCAGCAGCAGGGGTGATGAGCAGTTCTTC. Protein product: CASSRGDEQFF.

There are a few counts of this clonotype. As DNA, the CDR3 is TGCAGTGCTAGAGATATTGGGACAGGGACCTACGAGCAGTACTTC. Translating it yields CSARDIGTGTYEQYF. The chain carries TRBV20-1 and TRBJ2-7; 9 nucleotides agree with TRBD1. Germline V lookup: CDR1 DFQATT, CDR2 SNEGSKA (reference sequence). The CDR3 length is 15 residues. J lost 2 bases, V lost 0 bases, and 5 bases had no gene match.

The V call is TRBV20-1, the J call TRBJ2-5; D is uncertain. V gave up 0 bases and J gave up 11 bases, with 13 bases separating them. CDR1 and CDR2 from the germline V gene are DFQATT and SNEGSKA (reference sequence). CDR3 length equals 12 residues. The CDR3 DNA sequence: TGCAGTGCTAGAGATTCCCCGCCAGAGCAGTACTTC. The encoded protein is CSARDSPPEQYF.

The V and J genes are TRBV29-1 and TRBJ2-2, with a weak D call TRBD1 (6 bases). The CDR3 sequence is 16 residues long. Germline V gene sequence: CDR1 SQVTM, CDR2 ANQGSEA. The V end lost 5 bases, the J end lost 0 bases, and 16 bases lay between the germline ends. This CDR3 reads CSVLLQGPANTGELFF. CDR3 in DNA: TGCAGCGTTCTCTTGCAGGGGCCCGCGAACACCGGGGAGCTGTTTTTT.

The CDR3 DNA reads as TGCGCCAGCAGCCTACAGGACGGGGTGAACGAGCAGTACTTC. Amino acid sequence: CASSLQDGVNEQYF. This chain joins TRBV5-1 and TRBJ2-5, with D perhaps assigned TRBD1 or TRBD2 (5 bases each). TRBJ2-7 matches the DNA end more closely, so the J call is doubtful. CDR3 size: 14 residues. CDR1 and CDR2 from the germline V gene are SGHRS and YFSETQ.

A remark on this clonotype: A single base separates this from a much larger clone, so it may be a read error. The chain combines TRBV10-3 with TRBJ2-7, with D unclear. This CDR3 is built from 14 residues. Germline V lookup: CDR1 ENHRY, CDR2 SYGVKD. Trimming took 5 bases from V and 1 from J, leaving 12 bases between them. CDR3 sequence reads: CAISHSLDSYEQYF. The DNA for the CDR3 is TGTGCCATCAGTCATAGTCTGGATTCCTACGAGCAGTACTTC.

This chain links TRBV5-1 with TRBJ2-7; TRBD2 is a possible D gene (6 bases). Trimming took 2 bases from V and 5 from J, leaving 17 bases between them. Germline-derived CDR1 and CDR2 are SGHRS and YFSETQ. The CDR3 is made up of 15 amino acids. The CDR3 protein is CASSFAGRPVDEQYF. In nucleotides, the CDR3 is TGCGCCAGCAGCTTTGCGGGGAGGCCTGTGGACGAGCAGTACTTC.

About this clonotype: One junction end disagrees with the germline gene, perhaps due to a read error. The chain is built from TRBV10-3 and TRBJ2-2; D uncertain. CDR3 length equals 12 residues. Per the germline V gene, CDR1 is ENHRY and CDR2 is SYGVKD. The CDR3 nucleotides read TGTGCCACCAGTGATGCCACCGGGGAGCTGTTTTTT. Translating it yields CATSDATGELFF.

The chain carries TRBV12-3 or TRBV12-4 and TRBJ2-7; 13 nucleotides agree with TRBD2. Gene TRBJ2-5 matches the end of the DNA better, so the J call may be wrong. The CDR3 consists of 17 residues. CDR3 protein: CASSRTSGSPGLETQYF. CDR3 coding DNA: TGTGCCAGCAGCAGGACTAGCGGGAGCCCCGGGTTGGAGACCCAGTACTTC.

This clonotype was counted ten times or more. The chain recombines TRBV29-1 with TRBJ2-3, with D perhaps TRBD1 (5 bases). Germline V CDR1 and CDR2: SQVTM, ANQGSEA. This CDR3 is built from 14 residues. Trimming took off 4 bases at V and 4 bases at J, with 15 bases between the two ends. CDR3 in DNA: TGCAGCGTTGGAGGTGGGGCCGGCGCAGATACGCAGTATTTT. Amino acids: CSVGGGAGADTQYF.